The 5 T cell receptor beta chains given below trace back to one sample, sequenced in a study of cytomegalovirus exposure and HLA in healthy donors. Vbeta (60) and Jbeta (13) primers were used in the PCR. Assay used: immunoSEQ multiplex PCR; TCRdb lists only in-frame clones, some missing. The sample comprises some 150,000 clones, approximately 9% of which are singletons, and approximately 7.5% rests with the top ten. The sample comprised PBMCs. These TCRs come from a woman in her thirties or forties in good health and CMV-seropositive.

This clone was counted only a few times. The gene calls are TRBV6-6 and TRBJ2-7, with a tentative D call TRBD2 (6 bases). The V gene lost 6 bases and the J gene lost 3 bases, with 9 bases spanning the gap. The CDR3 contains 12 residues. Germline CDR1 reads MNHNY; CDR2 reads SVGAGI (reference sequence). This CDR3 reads CASSPGVYEQYF. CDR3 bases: TGTGCCAGCAGCCCGGGAGTCTACGAGCAGTACTTC.

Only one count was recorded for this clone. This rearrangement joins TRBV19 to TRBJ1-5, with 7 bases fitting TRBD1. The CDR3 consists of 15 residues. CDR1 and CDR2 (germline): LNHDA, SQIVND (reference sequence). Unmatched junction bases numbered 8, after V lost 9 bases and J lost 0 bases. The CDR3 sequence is CASRTGVYSNQPQHF. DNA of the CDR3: TGTGCCAGCCGGACAGGCGTCTATAGCAATCAGCCCCAGCATTTT.

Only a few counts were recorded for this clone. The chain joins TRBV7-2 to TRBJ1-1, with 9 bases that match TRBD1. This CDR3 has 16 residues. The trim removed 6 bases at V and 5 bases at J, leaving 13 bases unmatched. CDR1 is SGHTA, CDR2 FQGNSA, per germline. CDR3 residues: CASRSQQGARETEAFF. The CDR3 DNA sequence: TGTGCCAGCAGGAGTCAACAGGGGGCGCGAGAGACTGAAGCTTTCTTT.

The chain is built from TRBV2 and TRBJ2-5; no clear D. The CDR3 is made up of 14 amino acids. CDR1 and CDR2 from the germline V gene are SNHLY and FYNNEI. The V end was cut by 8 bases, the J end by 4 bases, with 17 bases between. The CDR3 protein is CASHLGRLIETQYF. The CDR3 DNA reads TGTGCCAGCCACCTCGGCAGGCTTATAGAGACCCAGTACTTC.

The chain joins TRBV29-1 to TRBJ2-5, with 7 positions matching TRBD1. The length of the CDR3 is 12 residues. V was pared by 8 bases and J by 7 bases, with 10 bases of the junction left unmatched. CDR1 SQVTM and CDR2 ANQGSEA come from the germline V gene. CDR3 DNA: TGCAGCTCTTGGACAGGAGCTGGGACCCAGTACTTC. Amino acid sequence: CSSWTGAGTQYF.